Below are 3 T cell receptor beta chains sequenced from a single sample in a study of blood T cell repertoires in COVID-19. Sequencing was performed with immunoSEQ multiplex PCR; in TCRdb, only in-frame clones are kept and a portion is missing. Of some 170,000 clones in the sample, about 86% were seen once. The material sequenced was peripheral blood. These TCRs come from a woman in her sixties or seventies with COVID-19, enrolled during active disease.

This sequence joins TRBV2 and TRBJ1-6; a weak D match, TRBD1 (5 bases). V shed 4 bases and J shed 13 bases, with 17 bases lying between them. This CDR3 comprises 14 residues. Germline assignment: CDR1 SNHLY and CDR2 FYNNEI. CDR3 amino acids: CASSGVGPLRPLHF. DNA for the CDR3: TGTGCCAGCAGTGGGGTGGGGCCCTTGAGGCCCCTCCACTTT.

The chain recombines TRBV19 with TRBJ1-4; D ambiguous. Germline values: CDR1 LNHDA, CDR2 SQIVND (reference sequence). CDR3 length equals 12 residues. V shed 7 bases and J shed 3 bases, with 6 bases lying between them. The CDR3 region has the DNA TGTGCCAGTAATCTCGCTAATGAAAAACTGTTTTTT. This codes for CASNLANEKLFF. Variable domain in full (rest from reference TRBV19 and TRBJ1-4): DGGITQSPKYLFRKEGQNVTLSCEQNLNHDAMYWYRQDPGQGLRLIYYSQIVNDFQKGDIAEGYSVSREKKESFPLTVTSAQKNPTAFYLCASNLANEKLFFGSGTQLSVL.

The rearrangement links TRBV30 to TRBJ2-2, with a possible D match to TRBD2 (5 bases). Germline V gives CDR1 GTSNPN, CDR2 SVGIG (reference sequence). This CDR3 comprises 15 residues. V was shortened by 0 bases and J by 7 bases, with 15 bases between the two germline ends. The CDR3 sequence: CAWSVFVDSDGELFF. The DNA for the CDR3 is TGTGCCTGGAGTGTATTTGTGGACTCGGACGGGGAGCTGTTTTTT.